The next 27 T cell receptor beta chains were all read from a single sample in a study of post-analysis software for immune sequencing data. The library was made from cDNA and included unique molecular identifiers. One entry per CDR3 protein, called by TCRdb with MiXCR from the PCR reads. Of hundreds of thousands of distinct CDR3 sequences listed, 59% are singletons. Findings and caveats of the study: There were roughly 5 TRBV segments more frequent in patients than controls, and TRBV5-6, TRBV5-1 and TRBV20-1 were among them.

Which antigens these TCRs recognize remains unknown. Sequenced material: blood. The receptors stem from a girl aged 2 to 10 with multiple sclerosis.

The rearrangement uses TRBV7-2 and TRBJ2-1, with 8 bases aligning to TRBD2. The ends lost 0 bases at V and 7 bases at J; junction bases unmatched: 8. The germline V gene has CDR1 SGHTA and CDR2 FQGNSA. The length of the CDR3 is 16 residues. The CDR3: CASSLALAGVRNEQFF. Here the CDR3 DNA reads TGTGCCAGCAGCTTAGCGCTAGCGGGTGTTAGGAATGAGCAGTTCTTC. Variable domain in full (rest from reference TRBV7-2 and TRBJ2-1): GAGVSQSPSNKVTEKGKDVELRCDPISGHTALYWYRQSLGQGLEFLIYFQGNSAPDKSGLPSDRFSAERTGGSVSTLTIQRTQQEDSAVYLCASSLALAGVRNEQFFGPGTRLTVL.

This clonotype appeared a few times. The chain has TRBV21-1 and TRBJ2-7. TRBV21-1 is a listed pseudogene. This CDR3 comprises 14 residues. The CDR3 bases are TGTGCCAGCAGCAAATTGAGGTCGGGTGACGAGCAGTACTTC. Protein product: CASSKLRSGDEQYF.

V and J are TRBV28 and TRBJ1-5; TRBD1 matches at 9 bases. This CDR3 is 15 amino acids long. J was trimmed by 6 bases and V by 1 base; bases with no gene match: 4. The germline V gene encodes CDR1 MDHEN and CDR2 SYDVKM. The CDR3 sequence: CASSLFGQGLQPQHF. CDR3 DNA sequence: TGTGCCAGCAGTTTATTTGGACAGGGGCTTCAGCCCCAGCATTTT.

The rearrangement joins TRBV10-2 to TRBJ2-1; D call uncertain. The CDR3 has 14 residues. In germline, CDR1 is WSHSY, CDR2 SAAADI. V shed 2 bases and J shed 8 bases, with 13 bases lying between them. CDR3 sequence (DNA): TGCGCCAGCAGTGAGGGGCAACCCGTCGATGAGCAGTTCTTC. Amino acid sequence: CASSEGQPVDEQFF.

This clonotype appeared a few times. The chain recombines TRBV5-1 with TRBJ2-1, with D perhaps TRBD2 (5 bases). Trimming left V 1 base short and J 0 bases short, with 17 bases between. Germline CDR1 and CDR2: SGHRS and YFSETQ. The CDR3 runs to 18 residues. CDR3 nucleotide sequence: TGCGCCAGCAGCTTGATGGTACGGGGTGGGAGCTCCTACAATGAGCAGTTCTTC. Amino acids: CASSLMVRGGSSYNEQFF. Full variable domain (remainder filled in from reference TRBV5-1 and TRBJ2-1): KAGVTQTPRYLIKTRGQQVTLSCSPISGHRSVSWYQQTPGQGLQFLFEYFSETQRNKGNFPGRFSGRQFSNSRSEMNVSTLELGDSALYLCASSLMVRGGSSYNEQFFGPGTRLTVL.

This chain connects TRBV5-1 to TRBJ1-1; D call uncertain. Germline V CDR1 and CDR2: SGHRS, YFSETQ. The CDR3 runs 14 residues. Trimming stripped 3 bases from V and 0 bases from J, with 9 bases between. CDR3 coding DNA: TGCGCCAGCAGCTCCCCGGGCATGAACACTGAAGCTTTCTTT. Translated, it gives CASSSPGMNTEAFF.

The chain uses TRBV30 and TRBJ2-6; either TRBD1 or TRBD2 may fit D (6 bases each). Per the germline V gene, CDR1 is GTSNPN and CDR2 is SVGIG (reference sequence). With 2 bases removed from V and 0 bases from J, the gap between germline ends came to 8 bases. The CDR3 has 15 amino acids. The CDR3 sequence: CAWSRGASGANVLTF. The CDR3 DNA sequence: TGTGCCTGGAGTAGGGGGGCCTCTGGGGCCAACGTCCTGACTTTC.

The chain uses TRBV12-3 or TRBV12-4 and TRBJ1-1; D is uncertain. The CDR3 length is 12 residues. V was cut by 2 bases and J by 8 bases, with 9 bases left in between. CDR3 sequence reads: CASSLIGDEAFF. As DNA, the CDR3 is TGTGCCAGCAGTTTAATAGGAGACGAAGCTTTCTTT.

This chain connects TRBV29-1 to TRBJ2-1; D may match TRBD1 or TRBD2 (5 bases each). The CDR3 has 15 amino acids. Germline V gives CDR1 SQVTM, CDR2 ANQGSEA. Trimming stripped 0 bases from V and 9 bases from J, with 18 bases between. CDR3 loop: CSVEELEGELGEQFF. CDR3 DNA: TGCAGCGTTGAAGAACTAGAAGGGGAGCTGGGTGAGCAGTTCTTC.

This clonotype was seen a handful of times. This chain's CDR3 is CASRLTGVNNEQFF. The CDR3 DNA sequence: TGTGCCAGCAGACTGACAGGGGTAAACAATGAGCAGTTCTTC. The rearrangement joins TRBV12-3 or TRBV12-4 to TRBJ2-1; 8 nucleotides align to TRBD1. J was trimmed by 5 bases and V by 6 bases; bases with no gene match: 6. The CDR3 has 14 residues.

The rearrangement uses TRBV28 and TRBJ2-1; a possible D gene is TRBD2 (6 bases). The length of the CDR3 is 16 residues. From germline, CDR1 is MDHEN and CDR2 SYDVKM. With 6 bases removed from V and 2 bases from J, the gap between germline ends came to 17 bases. CDR3: CASSLSGLITYNEQFF. The CDR3 DNA is TGTGCCAGCAGCCTATCGGGACTTATTACCTACAATGAGCAGTTCTTC.

V and J are TRBV7-9 and TRBJ2-7; 8 positions agree with TRBD2. J was trimmed by 1 base and V by 5 bases; bases with no gene match: 10. The CDR3 contains 16 residues. CDR1 is SEHNR and CDR2 is FQNEAQ in the germline V gene (reference sequence). CDR3 nucleotide sequence: TGTGCCAGCAGCCCGGGACGAGCGGGAGAATCCTACGAGCAGTACTTC. This codes for CASSPGRAGESYEQYF.

This clonotype has just a few counts. The CDR3 DNA reads as TGTGCCAGCAGCAAGTGGCGGGGGCGTTGGTACCAAGAGACCCAGTACTTC. Residues: CASSKWRGRWYQETQYF. This rearrangement joins TRBV21-1 to TRBJ2-5; TRBD1 is taken as the D call from the table, unchecked against the DNA. TRBV21-1 corresponds to a pseudogene. The CDR3 has 17 residues.

This clonotype was seen only once. The rearrangement uses TRBV3-1 and TRBJ2-7; TRBD1 matches 8 bases. Per germline, CDR1 LGHDT and CDR2 YNNKEL (reference sequence). The CDR3 consists of 14 residues. Trimming removed 5 bases from V and 0 bases from J; junction bases left unmatched: 3. The DNA for the CDR3 is TGTGCCAGCAGCGAACAGGGGGGCTCCTACGAGCAGTACTTC. Protein product: CASSEQGGSYEQYF.

The chain has TRBV29-1 and TRBJ2-4; D may correspond to TRBD1 or TRBD2 (7 bases each). Germline CDR1 reads SQVTM; CDR2 reads ANQGSEA. The CDR3 contains 14 residues. Trimming left V 4 bases short and J 2 bases short, with 12 bases between. CDR3 sequence reads: CSVAGGGTKNIQYF. CDR3 nucleotides: TGCAGCGTTGCAGGGGGGGGAACCAAAAACATTCAGTACTTC.

This clonotype was seen a few times. The chain employs TRBV7-3 and TRBJ2-5; D not certain. V lost 6 bases, J lost 1 base, and 9 bases lay in between. Looked up from germline, CDR1 is SGHTA and CDR2 is FQGTGA. This CDR3 region has 13 residues. The CDR3 DNA is TGTGCCAGCAGTCCCGACGGCCAAGAGACCCAGTACTTC. This sequence encodes CASSPDGQETQYF.

The chain couples TRBV7-6 to TRBJ2-1, with TRBD2 identical over 9 bases. The ends lost 5 bases at V and 5 bases at J; junction bases unmatched: 10. The length of the CDR3 is 16 residues. Germline CDR1 and CDR2: SGHVS and FNYEAQ. Here the CDR3 DNA reads TGTGCCAGCAGCCCCTCGGGGCGGGGGGGTCACAATGAGCAGTTCTTC. Protein sequence: CASSPSGRGGHNEQFF. The whole variable domain, remainder taken from reference TRBV7-6 and TRBJ2-1, is GAGVSQSPRYKVTKRGQDVALRCDPISGHVSLYWYRQALGQGPEFLTYFNYEAQQDKSGLPNDRFSAERPEGSISTLTIQRTEQRDSAMYRCASSPSGRGGHNEQFFGPGTRLTVL.

This clonotype was seen more than once but under ten times. The V and J genes are TRBV20-1 and TRBJ2-3; D gene uncertain. The germline V gene has CDR1 DFQATT and CDR2 SNEGSKA (reference sequence). The CDR3 spans 10 residues. Trimming took 3 bases from V and 5 from J, leaving 3 bases between them. CDR3 residues: CSARGDTQYF. The CDR3 DNA is TGCAGTGCTAGGGGAGATACGCAGTATTTT.

V usage is TRBV20-1 and J usage is TRBJ2-1; TRBD2 is a possible D gene (7 bases). V shed 5 bases and J shed 10 bases, with 21 bases lying between them. Germline values: CDR1 DFQATT, CDR2 SNEGSKA (reference sequence). This CDR3 comprises 14 residues. The CDR3 bases are TGCAGTGCTTCCTTAGGGGGGGGGCCTCGCGAGCAGTTCTTC. It encodes CSASLGGGPREQFF.

This sequence joins TRBV6-4 and TRBJ2-7; the D call may be TRBD1 or TRBD2 (5 bases each). Germline CDR1 MRHNA, CDR2 SNTAGT. This CDR3 is 13 amino acids long. Trimming pared 1 base from V and 6 bases from J, leaving 10 bases between. The CDR3 is CASSDLGRGEQYF. The CDR3 DNA is TGTGCCAGCAGTGACTTGGGACGGGGCGAGCAGTACTTC.

The chain combines TRBV29-1 with TRBJ2-5, with 9 bases aligning to TRBD1. Germline V gene data show CDR1 as SQVTM and CDR2 as ANQGSEA. The junction had 6 bases not matched to a gene; V was cut back by 5 bases and J by 5 bases. This CDR3 has 13 residues. The CDR3: CSVRTGDRETQYF. Here the CDR3 DNA reads TGCAGCGTTAGGACAGGGGACCGGGAGACCCAGTACTTC. Based on the CDR3 plus reference TRBV29-1 and TRBJ2-5, the full variable domain is SAVISQKPSRDICQRGTSLTIQCQVDSQVTMMFWYRQQPGQSLTLIATANQGSEATYESGFVIDKFPISRPNLTFSTLTVSNMSPEDSSIYLCSVRTGDRETQYFGPGTRLLVL.

This clonotype was detected only a few times. This sequence joins TRBV7-2 and TRBJ2-1; D call uncertain. V was clipped by 1 base and J by 5 bases, with 6 bases between them. Germline loops: CDR1 SGHTA, CDR2 FQGNSA. This CDR3 spans 13 amino acids. This CDR3 is CASSLVLNNEQFF. In nucleotides, the CDR3 is TGTGCCAGCAGCTTAGTGTTAAACAATGAGCAGTTCTTC.

This chain joins TRBV6-1 and TRBJ1-2; tentative D call: TRBD1 (6 bases). CDR1 is MNHNS and CDR2 is SASEGT in the germline V gene. Trimming cost V 6 bases and J 8 bases, with 13 bases left between them. The CDR3 contains 12 residues. The CDR3 sequence is CASRDRLFGYTF. In DNA, the CDR3 is TGTGCCAGCAGAGACAGGCTATTCGGCTACACCTTC.

This chain links TRBV20-1 with TRBJ2-1, with 7 bases matching TRBD2. The CDR3 totals 11 residues. J lost 15 bases, V lost 5 bases, and 10 bases had no gene match. CDR1 DFQATT and CDR2 SNEGSKA come from the germline V gene (reference sequence). The CDR3 reads CSAPMGGGRFF. The CDR3 DNA follows: TGCAGTGCTCCGATGGGGGGGGGACGGTTCTTC.

The V gene is TRBV4-1, the J gene TRBJ1-1, with no clear D. Germline CDR1 reads MGHRA; CDR2 reads YSYEKL. This CDR3 has 14 residues. Deletions cut 2 bases from V and 7 bases from J, with 14 bases between. CDR3: CASSQKGGLVEAFF. In DNA form, the CDR3 reads TGCGCCAGCAGCCAAAAAGGCGGGTTAGTTGAAGCTTTCTTT.

The V call is TRBV5-6, the J call TRBJ2-3; either TRBD1 or TRBD2 may fit D (5 bases each). Deletions cut 3 bases from V and 2 bases from J, with 22 bases between. Per the germline V gene, CDR1 is SGHDT and CDR2 is YYEEEE. The CDR3 extends over 18 amino acids. The CDR3 spells CASSSTGAERTDTDTQYF. In nucleotides, the CDR3 is TGTGCCAGCAGCTCAACCGGGGCCGAAAGGACGGACACAGATACGCAGTATTTT.

With regard to this clonotype: Because it lacks the conserved phenylalanine or tryptophan at the end, this CDR3 is likely a read error. The chain couples TRBV20-1 to TRBJ1-1; weak D call: TRBD1 (6 bases). Between the trimmed V and J ends, which lost 3 bases and 5 bases, there was a span of 19 bases. The germline V gene has CDR1 DFQATT and CDR2 SNEGSKA (reference sequence). The length of the CDR3 is 15 residues. The CDR3 DNA is TGCAGTGCTAGGCGTACAGGGACAAGTTCGACTGAAGCTTTCCTT. Protein: CSARRTGTSSTEAFL.